The present T cell receptor beta chain was sequenced within a study of blood T cell repertoires in COVID-19. TCRdb's table, derived via immunoSEQ multiplex PCR, lists solely in-frame clones and lacks some. Seen here are some 89,000 clones, over 70% observed once, and the top ten hold roughly 4.4%. Germline loops: CDR1 SNHLY, CDR2 FYNNEI. Trimming took off 2 bases at V and 1 base at J, with 8 bases between the two ends. This CDR3 contains 15 residues. The clonotype was recovered from a man in his 60s with acute or convalescent COVID-19. The sequenced material came from peripheral blood. The J gene is TRBJ2-2, the V gene TRBV2; a possible D gene is TRBD1 (5 bases). The CDR3 DNA reads TGTGCCAGCAGTGAACAGGGTGGGAACACCGGGGAGCTGTTTTTT. It is translated as CASSEQGGNTGELFF. The whole variable domain, remainder taken from reference TRBV2 and TRBJ2-2, is EPEVTQTPSHQVTQMGQEVILRCVPISNHLYFYWYRQILGQKVEFLVSFYNNEISEKSEIFDDQFSVERPDGSNFTLKIRSTKLEDSAMYFCASSEQGGNTGELFFGEGSRLTVL.